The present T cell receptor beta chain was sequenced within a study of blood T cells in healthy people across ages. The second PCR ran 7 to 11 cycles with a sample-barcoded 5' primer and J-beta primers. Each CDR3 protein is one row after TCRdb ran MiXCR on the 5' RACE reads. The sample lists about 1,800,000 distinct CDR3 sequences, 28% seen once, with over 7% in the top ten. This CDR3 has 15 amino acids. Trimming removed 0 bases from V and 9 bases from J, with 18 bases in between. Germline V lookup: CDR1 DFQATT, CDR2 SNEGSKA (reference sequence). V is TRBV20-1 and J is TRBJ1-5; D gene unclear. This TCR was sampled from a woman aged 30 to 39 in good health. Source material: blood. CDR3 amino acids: CSARDLSVEAGPQHF. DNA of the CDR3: TGCAGTGCTAGAGATCTTTCGGTGGAGGCTGGGCCCCAGCATTTT.